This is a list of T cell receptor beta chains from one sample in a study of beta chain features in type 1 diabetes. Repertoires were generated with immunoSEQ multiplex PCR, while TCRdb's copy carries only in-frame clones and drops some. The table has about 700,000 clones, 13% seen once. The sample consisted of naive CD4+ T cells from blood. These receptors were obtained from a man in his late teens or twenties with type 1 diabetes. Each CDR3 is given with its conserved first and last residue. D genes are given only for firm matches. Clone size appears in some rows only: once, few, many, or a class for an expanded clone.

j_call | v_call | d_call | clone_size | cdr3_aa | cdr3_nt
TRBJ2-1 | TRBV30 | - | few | CAWGRGYEQFF | TGTGCCTGGGGGAGAGGTTATGAGCAGTTCTTC
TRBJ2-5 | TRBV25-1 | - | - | CASSDPREGGETQYF | TGTGCCAGCAGTGACCCCAGGGAGGGGGGGGAGACCCAGTACTTC
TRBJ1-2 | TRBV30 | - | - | CAWSPHEVDYTF | TGTGCCTGGAGCCCACATGAGGTGGACTACACCTTC
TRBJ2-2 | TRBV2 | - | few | CASSELNSGELFF | TGTGCCAGCAGTGAGCTTAACAGCGGGGAGCTGTTTTTT
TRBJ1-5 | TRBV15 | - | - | CATSRDRQGGHQPQHF | TGTGCCACCAGCAGAGATCGTCAGGGAGGCCATCAGCCCCAGCATTTT
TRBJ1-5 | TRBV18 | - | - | CASSQGRLDQPQHF | TGTGCCAGCTCACAGGGACGGCTCGATCAGCCCCAGCATTTT
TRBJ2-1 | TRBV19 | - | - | CASRELPLGGDRNEQFF | TGTGCCAGTCGAGAGTTGCCCTTGGGGGGCGATAGGAATGAGCAGTTCTTC
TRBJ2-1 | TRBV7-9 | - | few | CASSSQDSSDEQFF | TGTGCCAGCAGCTCCCAAGACAGTTCAGATGAGCAGTTCTTC
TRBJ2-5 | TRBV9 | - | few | CASSVGIEETQYF | TGTGCCAGCAGCGTAGGGATAGAAGAGACCCAGTACTTC
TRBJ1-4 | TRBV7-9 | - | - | CASSSSQGLNEKLFF | TGTGCCAGCAGCTCCAGCCAGGGCCTTAATGAAAAACTGTTTTTT
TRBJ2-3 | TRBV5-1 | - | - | CASSSRASFIDTQYF | TGCGCCAGCAGCTCTCGGGCCTCGTTCATAGATACGCAGTATTTT
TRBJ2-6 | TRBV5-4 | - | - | CASSLVGISGANVLTF | TGTGCCAGCAGCTTGGTTGGGATCTCTGGGGCCAACGTCCTGACTTTC
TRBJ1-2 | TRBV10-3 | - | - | CAISPRGDSGGYTF | TGTGCCATCAGTCCCAGGGGAGATTCGGGCGGCTACACCTTC
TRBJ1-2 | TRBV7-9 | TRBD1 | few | CASSLEDRESHGYTF | TGTGCCAGCAGCTTAGAGGACAGGGAGAGTCATGGCTACACCTTC
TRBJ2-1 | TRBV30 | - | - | CAWSLGSERKEFF | TGTGCCTGGAGCCTCGGGTCGGAAAGAAAGGAGTTCTTC
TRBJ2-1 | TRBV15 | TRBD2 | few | CATSRDLRGQRLAGGQFF | TGTGCCACCAGCAGAGATCTAAGAGGCCAGAGACTAGCGGGGGGTCAGTTCTTC
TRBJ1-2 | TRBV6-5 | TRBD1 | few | CASHGTGNYGYTF | TGTGCCAGCCACGGGACAGGGAACTATGGCTACACCTTC
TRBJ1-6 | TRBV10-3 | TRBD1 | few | CAISGQGKNSPLHF | TGTGCCATCTCAGGACAGGGAAAGAATTCACCCCTCCACTTT
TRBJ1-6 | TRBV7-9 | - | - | CASSIHGENSPLHF | TGTGCCAGCAGCATCCATGGCGAGAATTCACCCCTCCACTTT
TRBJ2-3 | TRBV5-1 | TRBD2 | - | CASSLLAGGRGDTQYF | TGCGCCAGCAGCTTGCTAGCGGGGGGCCGAGGGGATACGCAGTATTTT
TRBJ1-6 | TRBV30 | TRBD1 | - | CAWVPGGYNSPLHF | TGTGCCTGGGTTCCAGGGGGCTATAATTCACCCCTCCACTTT
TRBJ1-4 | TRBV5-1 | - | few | CASSLEPIEANEKLFF | TGCGCCAGCAGCTTGGAGCCCATCGAGGCTAATGAAAAACTGTTTTTT
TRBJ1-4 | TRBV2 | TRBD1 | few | CASALGGTGDEKLFF | TGTGCCAGCGCCCTTGGGGGGACAGGTGATGAAAAACTGTTTTTT
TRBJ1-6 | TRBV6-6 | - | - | CASIGDTTLGSPLHF | TGTGCCAGCATAGGGGACACGACCTTGGGGTCACCCCTCCACTTT
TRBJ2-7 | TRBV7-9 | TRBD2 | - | CASSLAPGLAGGSYEQYF | TGTGCCAGCAGCTTAGCTCCAGGACTAGCGGGGGGTTCCTACGAGCAGTACTTC
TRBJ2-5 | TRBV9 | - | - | CASSVGLTVSGETQYF | TGTGCCAGCAGCGTAGGTTTAACGGTCTCGGGAGAGACCCAGTACTTC
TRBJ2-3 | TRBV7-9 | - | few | CASSSPRDTDTQYF | TGTGCCAGCAGCTCCCCTCGGGACACAGATACGCAGTATTTT
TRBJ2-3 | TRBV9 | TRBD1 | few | CASSVATGTAFSTDTQYF | TGTGCCAGCAGCGTAGCTACGGGGACAGCTTTTAGCACAGATACGCAGTATTTT
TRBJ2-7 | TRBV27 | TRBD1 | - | CASSWDRDSYEQYF | TGTGCCAGCAGTTGGGACAGGGACTCCTACGAGCAGTACTTC
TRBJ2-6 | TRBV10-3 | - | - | CAISFSPVSGANVLTF | TGTGCCATCAGTTTCTCGCCCGTCTCTGGGGCCAACGTCCTGACTTTC
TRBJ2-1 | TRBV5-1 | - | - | CASSLGTSYNEQFF | TGCGCCAGCAGCTTGGGGACCTCCTACAATGAGCAGTTCTTC
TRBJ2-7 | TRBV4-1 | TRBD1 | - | CASSQVSTGSYEQYF | TGCGCCAGCAGCCAAGTTTCGACAGGGAGTTACGAGCAGTACTTC
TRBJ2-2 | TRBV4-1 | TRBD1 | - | CASNRNRGDNTGELFF | TGCGCCAGCAACCGTAACAGGGGGGATAACACCGGGGAGCTGTTTTTT
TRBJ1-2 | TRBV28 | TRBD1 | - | CASSYGQGGYTF | TGTGCCAGCAGTTACGGACAGGGTGGCTACACCTTC
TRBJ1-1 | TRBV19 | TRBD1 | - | CASSRTGGPEAFF | TGTGCCAGTAGCAGGACAGGGGGCCCTGAAGCTTTCTTT
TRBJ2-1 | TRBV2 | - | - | CASIRGQSSYNEQFF | TGTGCCAGCATACGCGGGCAGAGCTCCTACAATGAGCAGTTCTTC
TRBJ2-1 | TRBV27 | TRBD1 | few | CASSLSTTGSGEQFF | TGTGCCAGCAGTTTATCGACGACAGGGTCGGGTGAGCAGTTCTTC
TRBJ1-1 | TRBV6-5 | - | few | CASSYGGTNTEAFF | TGTGCCAGCAGTTACGGGGGAACGAACACTGAAGCTTTCTTT
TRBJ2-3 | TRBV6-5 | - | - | CASSLSTRSDTQYF | TGTGCCAGCAGTTTGTCGACTCGTTCAGATACGCAGTATTTT
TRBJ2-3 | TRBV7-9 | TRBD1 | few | CASSSGQGIGTDTQYF | TGTGCCAGCAGCTCGGGACAGGGTATCGGCACAGATACGCAGTATTTT
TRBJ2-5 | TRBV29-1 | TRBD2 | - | CSVGGTSGGETQYF | TGCAGCGTCGGCGGGACTAGCGGGGGGGAGACCCAGTACTTC
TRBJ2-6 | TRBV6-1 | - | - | CASSELTKGANVLTF | TGTGCCAGCAGTGAACTAACCAAAGGGGCCAACGTCCTGACTTTC
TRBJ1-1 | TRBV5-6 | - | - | CASSYIRGSEAFF | TGTGCCAGCAGCTATATCCGGGGTTCTGAAGCTTTCTTT
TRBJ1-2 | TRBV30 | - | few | CAWTYRAYGYTF | TGTGCCTGGACTTACAGGGCCTATGGCTACACCTTC
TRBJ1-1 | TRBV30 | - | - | CAWTQRARGNTEAFF | TGTGCCTGGACTCAAAGGGCCAGGGGGAACACTGAAGCTTTCTTT
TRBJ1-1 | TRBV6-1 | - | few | CASSEDNISTEAFF | TGTGCCAGCAGTGAAGATAACATCTCCACTGAAGCTTTCTTT
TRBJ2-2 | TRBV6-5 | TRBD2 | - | CASSYSVQGGAGELFF | TGTGCCAGCAGTTACTCGGTGCAGGGAGGGGCCGGGGAGCTGTTTTTT
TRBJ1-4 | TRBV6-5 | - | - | CASSYSDGNEKLFF | TGTGCCAGCAGTTACTCTGACGGTAATGAAAAACTGTTTTTT
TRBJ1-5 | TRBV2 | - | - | CASGHQQPQHF | TGTGCCAGCGGACACCAACAGCCCCAGCATTTT
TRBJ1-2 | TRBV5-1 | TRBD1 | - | CASSLWTGDGYTF | TGCGCCAGCAGCTTATGGACAGGGGATGGCTACACCTTC
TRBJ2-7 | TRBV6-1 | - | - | CASNRGWLDEQYF | TGTGCCAGCAATCGGGGGTGGTTGGACGAGCAGTACTTC
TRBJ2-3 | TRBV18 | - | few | CASSRVSRSSTDTQYF | TGTGCCAGCTCAAGAGTCAGTCGTTCTAGCACAGATACGCAGTATTTT
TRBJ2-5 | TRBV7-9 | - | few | CASSSHRGGETQYF | TGTGCCAGCAGCTCCCACAGGGGAGGAGAGACCCAGTACTTC